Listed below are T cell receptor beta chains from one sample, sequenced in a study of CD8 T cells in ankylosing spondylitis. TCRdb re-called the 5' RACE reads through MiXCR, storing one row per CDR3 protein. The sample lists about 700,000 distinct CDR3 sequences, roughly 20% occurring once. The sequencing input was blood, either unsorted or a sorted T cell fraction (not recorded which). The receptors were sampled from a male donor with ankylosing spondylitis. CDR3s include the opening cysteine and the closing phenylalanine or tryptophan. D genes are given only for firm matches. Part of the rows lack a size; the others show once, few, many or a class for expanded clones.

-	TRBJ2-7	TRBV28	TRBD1	CASSSDRGSPYEQYF	TGTGCCAGCAGTTCTGACAGGGGGTCCCCCTACGAGCAGTACTTC
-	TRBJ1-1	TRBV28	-	CASSLIESEAFF	TGTGCCAGCAGTTTAATCGAAAGTGAAGCTTTCTTT
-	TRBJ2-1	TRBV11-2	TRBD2	CASSPPWSSGDNEQFF	TGTGCCAGCAGCCCCCCTTGGTCTAGCGGGGACAATGAGCAGTTCTTC
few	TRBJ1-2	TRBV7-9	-	CASSLKGADGYTF	TGTGCCAGCAGCTTAAAAGGGGCGGATGGCTACACCTTC
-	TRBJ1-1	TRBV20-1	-	CSAREESSRGTEAFF	TGCAGTGCTAGAGAGGAAAGCTCCCGAGGGACTGAAGCTTTCTTT
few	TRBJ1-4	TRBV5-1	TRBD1	CASSRTGVPDEKLFF	TGCGCCAGCAGCCGGACAGGGGTTCCGGATGAAAAACTGTTTTTT
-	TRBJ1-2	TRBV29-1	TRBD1	CSVTKGQDRARGNYGYTF	TGCAGCGTTACAAAGGGACAGGACAGGGCTCGGGGTAACTATGGCTACACCTTC
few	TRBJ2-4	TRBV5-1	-	CASSLEIGWGNIQYF	TGCGCCAGCAGCTTGGAGATAGGGTGGGGAAACATTCAGTACTTC
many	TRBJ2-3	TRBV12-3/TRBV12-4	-	CASSFSGTDTQYF	TGTGCCAGCAGTTTCAGTGGCACAGATACGCAGTATTTT
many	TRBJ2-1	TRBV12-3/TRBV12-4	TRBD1	CASNAGTGASYNEQFF	TGTGCCAGCAATGCCGGGACAGGGGCCTCCTACAATGAGCAGTTCTTC
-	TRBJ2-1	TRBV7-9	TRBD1	CASSFGDSEQFF	TGTGCCAGCAGCTTCGGGGACAGTGAGCAGTTCTTC
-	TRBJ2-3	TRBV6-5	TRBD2	CASSYGTSRSTDTQYF	TGTGCCAGCAGTTACGGGACTAGCAGATCCACAGATACGCAGTATTTT
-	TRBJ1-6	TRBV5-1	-	CASSGAGANSPLHF	TGCGCCAGCAGTGGAGCTGGGGCTAATTCACCCCTCCACTTT
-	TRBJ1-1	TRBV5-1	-	CASSALGGANTEAFF	TGCGCCAGCAGCGCCCTCGGGGGGGCGAACACTGAAGCTTTCTTT